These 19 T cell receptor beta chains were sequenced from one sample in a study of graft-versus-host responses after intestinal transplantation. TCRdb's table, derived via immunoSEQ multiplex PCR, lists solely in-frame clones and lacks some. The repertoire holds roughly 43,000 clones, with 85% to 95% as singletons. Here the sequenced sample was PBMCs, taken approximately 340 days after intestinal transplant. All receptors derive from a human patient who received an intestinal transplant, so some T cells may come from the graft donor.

CDR3 sequence: CASSNRGQSSYNSPLHF. The CDR3, as DNA: TGTGCCAGCAGTAATAGGGGACAGTCTTCTTATAATTCACCCCTCCACTTT. The rearrangement uses TRBV2 and TRBJ1-6, with 7 bases identical to TRBD1. This CDR3 has 17 residues. V lost 5 bases to trimming and J lost 4 bases; unmatched junction nucleotides: 11. Looked up from germline, CDR1 is SNHLY and CDR2 is FYNNEI.

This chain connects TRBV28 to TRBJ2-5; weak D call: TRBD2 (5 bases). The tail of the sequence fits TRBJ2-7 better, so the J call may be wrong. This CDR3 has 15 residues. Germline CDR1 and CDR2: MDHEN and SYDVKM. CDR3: CASSLYSGETYEQYF. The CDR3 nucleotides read TGTGCCAGCAGTTTATATTCTGGGGAGACCTACGAGCAGTACTTC.

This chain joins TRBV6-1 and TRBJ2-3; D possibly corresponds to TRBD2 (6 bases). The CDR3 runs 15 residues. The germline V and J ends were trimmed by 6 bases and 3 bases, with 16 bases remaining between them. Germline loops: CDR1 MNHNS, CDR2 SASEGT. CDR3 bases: TGTGCCAGCAGGGCCGGTCTTCGGGGGACAGATACGCAGTATTTT. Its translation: CASRAGLRGTDTQYF.

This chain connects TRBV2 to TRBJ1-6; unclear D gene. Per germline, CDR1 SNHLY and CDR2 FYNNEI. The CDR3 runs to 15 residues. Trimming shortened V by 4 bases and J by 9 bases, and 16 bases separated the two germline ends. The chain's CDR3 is CASSVGNPAVSPLHF. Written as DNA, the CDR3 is TGTGCCAGCAGTGTAGGAAACCCGGCCGTTTCACCCCTCCACTTT.

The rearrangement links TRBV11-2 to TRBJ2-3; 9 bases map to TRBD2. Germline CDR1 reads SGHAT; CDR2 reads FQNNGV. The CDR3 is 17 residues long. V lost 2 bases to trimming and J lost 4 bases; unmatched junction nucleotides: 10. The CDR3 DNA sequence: TGTGCCAGCAGCTTACGTTCCGGGACTAGCCTTGCAGATACGCAGTATTTT. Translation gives CASSLRSGTSLADTQYF. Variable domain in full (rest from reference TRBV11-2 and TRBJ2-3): EAGVAQSPRYKIIEKRQSVAFWCNPISGHATLYWYQQILGQGPKLLIQFQNNGVVDDSQLPKDRFSAERLKGVDSTLKIQPAKLEDSAVYLCASSLRSGTSLADTQYFGPGTRLTVL.

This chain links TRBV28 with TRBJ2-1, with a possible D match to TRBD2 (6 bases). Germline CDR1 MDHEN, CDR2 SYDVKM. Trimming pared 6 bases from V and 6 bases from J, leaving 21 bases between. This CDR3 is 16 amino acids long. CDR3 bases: TGTGCCAGCAGGAAAACGAGCGGGTCGATACTCAATGAGCAGTTCTTC. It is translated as CASRKTSGSILNEQFF.

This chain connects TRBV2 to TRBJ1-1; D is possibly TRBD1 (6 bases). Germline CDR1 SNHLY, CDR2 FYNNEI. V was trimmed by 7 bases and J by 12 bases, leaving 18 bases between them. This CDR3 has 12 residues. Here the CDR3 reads CASMGLDRRTFF. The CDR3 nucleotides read TGTGCCAGCATGGGTCTAGACAGGAGGACTTTCTTT.

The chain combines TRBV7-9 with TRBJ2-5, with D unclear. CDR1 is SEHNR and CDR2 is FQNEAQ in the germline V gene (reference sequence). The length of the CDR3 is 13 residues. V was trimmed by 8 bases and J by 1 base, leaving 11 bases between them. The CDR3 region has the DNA TGTGCCAGCTTCGGTTACAGCCAAGAGACCCAGTACTTC. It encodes CASFGYSQETQYF.

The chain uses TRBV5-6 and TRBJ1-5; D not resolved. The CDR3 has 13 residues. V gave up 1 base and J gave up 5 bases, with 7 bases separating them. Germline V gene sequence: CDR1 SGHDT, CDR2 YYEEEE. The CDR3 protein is CASSLSPDQPQHF. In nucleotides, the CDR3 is TGTGCCAGCAGCTTGTCTCCGGATCAGCCCCAGCATTTT. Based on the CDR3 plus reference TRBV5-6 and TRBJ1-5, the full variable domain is DAGVTQSPTHLIKTRGQQVTLRCSPKSGHDTVSWYQQALGQGPQFIFQYYEEEERQRGNFPDRFSGHQFPNYSSELNVNALLLGDSALYLCASSLSPDQPQHFGDGTRLSIL.

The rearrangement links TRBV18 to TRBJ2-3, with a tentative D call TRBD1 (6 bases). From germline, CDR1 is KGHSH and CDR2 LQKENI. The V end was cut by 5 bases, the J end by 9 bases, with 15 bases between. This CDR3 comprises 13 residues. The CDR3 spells CASSSQGTRTQYF. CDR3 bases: TGTGCCAGCTCATCACAGGGAACTCGAACGCAGTATTTT.

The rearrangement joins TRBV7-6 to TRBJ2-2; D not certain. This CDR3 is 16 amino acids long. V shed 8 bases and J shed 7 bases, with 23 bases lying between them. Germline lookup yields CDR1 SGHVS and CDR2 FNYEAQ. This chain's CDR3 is CASVSQGPPAVGELFF. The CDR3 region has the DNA TGTGCCAGCGTCTCCCAAGGACCCCCGGCCGTCGGGGAGCTGTTTTTT.

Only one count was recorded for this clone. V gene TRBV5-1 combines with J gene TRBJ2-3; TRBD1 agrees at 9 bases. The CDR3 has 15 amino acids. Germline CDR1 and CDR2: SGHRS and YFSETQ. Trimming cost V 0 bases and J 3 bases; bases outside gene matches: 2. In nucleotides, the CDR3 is TGCGCCAGCAGCTTGGTGACAGGGGGAACAGATACGCAGTATTTT. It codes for CASSLVTGGTDTQYF.

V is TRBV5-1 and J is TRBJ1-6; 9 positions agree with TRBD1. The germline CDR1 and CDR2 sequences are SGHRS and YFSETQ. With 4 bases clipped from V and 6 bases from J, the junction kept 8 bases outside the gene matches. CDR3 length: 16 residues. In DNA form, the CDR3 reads TGCGCCAGCAGCGGGGGGACAGGGACCGCTAATTCACCCCTCCACTTT. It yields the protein CASSGGTGTANSPLHF.

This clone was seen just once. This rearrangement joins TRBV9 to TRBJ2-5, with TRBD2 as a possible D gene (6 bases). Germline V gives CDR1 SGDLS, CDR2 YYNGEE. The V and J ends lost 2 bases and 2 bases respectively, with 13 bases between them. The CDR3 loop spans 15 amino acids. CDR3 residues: CASSVTSGLQETQYF. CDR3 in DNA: TGTGCCAGCAGCGTGACTAGTGGGCTGCAAGAGACCCAGTACTTC.

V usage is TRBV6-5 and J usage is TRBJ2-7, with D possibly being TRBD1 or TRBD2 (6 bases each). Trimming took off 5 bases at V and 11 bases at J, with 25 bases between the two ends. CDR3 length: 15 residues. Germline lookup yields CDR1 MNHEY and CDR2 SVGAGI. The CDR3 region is CASSPGGTTGTPKYF. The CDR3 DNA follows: TGTGCCAGCAGTCCCGGGGGCACAACAGGGACACCCAAGTACTTC.

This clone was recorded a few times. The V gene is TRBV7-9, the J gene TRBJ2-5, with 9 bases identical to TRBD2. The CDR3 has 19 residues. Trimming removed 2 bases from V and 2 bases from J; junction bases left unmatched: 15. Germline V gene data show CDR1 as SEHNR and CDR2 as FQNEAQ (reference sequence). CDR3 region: CASSLPTYGASGDQETQYF. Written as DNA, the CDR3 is TGTGCCAGCAGCTTACCGACATACGGGGCTAGCGGGGATCAAGAGACCCAGTACTTC. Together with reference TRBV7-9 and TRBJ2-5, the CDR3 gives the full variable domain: DTGVSQNPRHKITKRGQNVTFRCDPISEHNRLYWYRQTLGQGPEFLTYFQNEAQLEKSRLLSDRFSAERPKGSFSTLEIQRTEQGDSAMYLCASSLPTYGASGDQETQYFGPGTRLLVL.

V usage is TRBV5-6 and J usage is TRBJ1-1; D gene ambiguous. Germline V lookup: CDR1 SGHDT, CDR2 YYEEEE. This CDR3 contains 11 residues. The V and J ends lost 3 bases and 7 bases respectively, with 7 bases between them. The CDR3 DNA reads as TGTGCCAGCAGCTATGGGCGTGAAGCTTTCTTT. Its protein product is CASSYGREAFF.

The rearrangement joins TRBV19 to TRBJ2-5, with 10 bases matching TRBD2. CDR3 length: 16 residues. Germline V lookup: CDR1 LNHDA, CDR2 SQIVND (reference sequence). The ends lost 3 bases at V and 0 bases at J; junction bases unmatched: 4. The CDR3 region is CASSIRSGGYQETQYF. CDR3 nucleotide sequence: TGTGCCAGTAGTATTCGTAGCGGGGGGTACCAAGAGACCCAGTACTTC.

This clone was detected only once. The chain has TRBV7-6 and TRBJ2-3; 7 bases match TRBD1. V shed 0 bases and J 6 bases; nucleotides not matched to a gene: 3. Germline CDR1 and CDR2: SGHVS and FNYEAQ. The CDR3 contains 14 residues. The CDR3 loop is CASSLAGGGDTQYF. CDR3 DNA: TGTGCCAGCAGCTTAGCAGGGGGCGGGGATACGCAGTATTTT.